This record concerns one TCR beta chain sequence. V lost 7 bases and J lost 3; bases outside the gene matches: 6. The germline gives CDR1 MNHNY, CDR2 SVGAGI (reference sequence). This CDR3 contains 14 residues. The record originates from a study of T cell changes during pregnancy in multiple sclerosis. Clones were sequenced by immunoSEQ multiplex PCR, and TCRdb holds only the in-frame ones, with some missing. This table has tens of thousands of clones, 75% to 95% appearing once. The chain has TRBV6-6 and TRBJ1-5; 7 bases are shared with TRBD1. This specimen was CD4+ T cells from peripheral blood mononuclear cells, taken in the second trimester of pregnancy. The sequence came from a female donor with multiple sclerosis, enrolled in a pregnancy study. CDR3 residues: CASTTTGNNQPQHF. Written as DNA, the CDR3 is TGTGCCAGCACCACGACAGGGAACAATCAGCCCCAGCATTTT.